This T cell receptor beta chain was sequenced during a study of blood T cells in healthy people across ages. Study-wide results and limits: The recorded TCR beta diversity per million T cells decreased in a roughly linear manner with age.

Worth noting for this clonotype: What it binds is not known. Germline is not matched at one junction end, which may reflect a read error.

Germline V CDR1 and CDR2: MDHEN, SYDVKM. The CDR3 is 14 residues long. Then a second PCR, running roughly 7 to 11 cycles, was carried out with a sample-barcoded 5' primer and a J-beta primer mix. TCRdb processed the 5' RACE reads anew with MiXCR; each CDR3 protein has one entry. The sample contains 750,000 to 950,000 distinct CDR3 sequences, 25% to 30% of which appear only once. Each individual donor underwent a draw of approximately 9.6 milliliters of peripheral blood. The same sample was also studied in work on T cells of mothers and their children.

The receptor was isolated from a woman aged 40 to 55 in good health. J is TRBJ1-5 and V is TRBV28; D unclear. The sample was blood. CDR3 nucleotide sequence: TGTGCCCGCAGTTTAGTTGGACCCCATCAGCCCCAGCATTTT. This codes for CARSLVGPHQPQHF. Full variable domain (remainder filled in from reference TRBV28 and TRBJ1-5): DVKVTQSSRYLVKRTGEKVFLECVQDMDHENMFWYRQDPGLGLRLIYFSYDVKMKEKGDIPEGYSVSREKKERFSLILESASTNQTSMYLCARSLVGPHQPQHFGDGTRLSIL.